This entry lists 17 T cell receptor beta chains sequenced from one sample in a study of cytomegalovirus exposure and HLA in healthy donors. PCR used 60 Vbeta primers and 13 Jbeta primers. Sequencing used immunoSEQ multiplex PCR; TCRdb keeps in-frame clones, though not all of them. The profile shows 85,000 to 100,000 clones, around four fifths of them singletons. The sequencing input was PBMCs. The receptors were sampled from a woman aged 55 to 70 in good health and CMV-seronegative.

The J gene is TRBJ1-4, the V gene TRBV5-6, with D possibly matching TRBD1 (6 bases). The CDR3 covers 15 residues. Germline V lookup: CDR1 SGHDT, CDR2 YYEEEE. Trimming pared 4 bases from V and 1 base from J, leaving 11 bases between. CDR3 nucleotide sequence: TGTGCCAGCAGCGGACTCAGGGGAACTAATGAAAAACTGTTTTTT. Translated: CASSGLRGTNEKLFF.

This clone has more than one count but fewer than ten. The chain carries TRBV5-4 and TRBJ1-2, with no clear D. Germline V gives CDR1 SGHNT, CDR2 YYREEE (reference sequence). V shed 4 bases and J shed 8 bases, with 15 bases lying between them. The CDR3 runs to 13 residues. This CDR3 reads CASSLTLSGGYTF. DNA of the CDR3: TGTGCCAGCAGCCTTACTCTATCGGGAGGCTACACCTTC. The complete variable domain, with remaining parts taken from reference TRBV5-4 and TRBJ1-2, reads ETGVTQSPTHLIKTRGQQVTLRCSSQSGHNTVSWYQQALGQGPQFIFQYYREEENGRGNFPPRFSGLQFPNYSSELNVNALELDDSALYLCASSLTLSGGYTFGSGTRLTVV.

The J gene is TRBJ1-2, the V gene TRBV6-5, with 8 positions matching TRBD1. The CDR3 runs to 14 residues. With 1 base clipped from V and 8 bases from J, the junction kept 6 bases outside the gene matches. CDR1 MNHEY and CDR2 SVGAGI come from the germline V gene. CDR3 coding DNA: TGTGCCAGCAGTTACTTGGACAGGGCGGGAGGCTACACCTTC. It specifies CASSYLDRAGGYTF.

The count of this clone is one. CDR3 region: CSAGTVSGNTIYF. DNA for the CDR3: TGCAGCGCCGGGACTGTCTCTGGAAACACCATATATTTT. The gene calls are TRBV29-1 and TRBJ1-3, with D perhaps TRBD1 (5 bases). CDR3 length equals 13 residues. The V end lost 7 bases, the J end lost 0 bases, and 10 bases lay between the germline ends. Germline V lookup: CDR1 SQVTM, CDR2 ANQGSEA.

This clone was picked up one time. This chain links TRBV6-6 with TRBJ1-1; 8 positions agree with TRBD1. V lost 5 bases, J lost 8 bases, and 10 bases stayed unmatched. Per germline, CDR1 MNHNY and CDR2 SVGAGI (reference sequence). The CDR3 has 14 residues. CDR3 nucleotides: TGTGCCAGCAGTACGGGAGGACAGGGACTAGAAGCTTTCTTT. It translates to CASSTGGQGLEAFF.

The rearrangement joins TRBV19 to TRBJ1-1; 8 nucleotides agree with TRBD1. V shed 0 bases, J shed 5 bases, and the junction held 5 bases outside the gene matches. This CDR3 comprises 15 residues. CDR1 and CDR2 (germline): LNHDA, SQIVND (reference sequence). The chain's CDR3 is CASSIDRGLGTEAFF. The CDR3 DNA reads TGTGCCAGTAGTATAGACAGGGGGCTAGGGACTGAAGCTTTCTTT.

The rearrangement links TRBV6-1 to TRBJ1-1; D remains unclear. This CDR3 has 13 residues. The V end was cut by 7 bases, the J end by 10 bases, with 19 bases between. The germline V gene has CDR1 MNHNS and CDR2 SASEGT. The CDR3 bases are TGTGCCAGCACCTCAACCCCCGACATGGGAGCTTTCTTT. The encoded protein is CASTSTPDMGAFF.

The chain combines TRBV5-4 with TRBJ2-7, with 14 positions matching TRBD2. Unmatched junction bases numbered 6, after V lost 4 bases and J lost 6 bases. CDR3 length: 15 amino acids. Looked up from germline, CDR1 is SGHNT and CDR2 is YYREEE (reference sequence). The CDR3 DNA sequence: TGTGCCAGCAGCCCTCGGACTAGCGGGAGGATCGAGCAGTACTTC. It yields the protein CASSPRTSGRIEQYF.

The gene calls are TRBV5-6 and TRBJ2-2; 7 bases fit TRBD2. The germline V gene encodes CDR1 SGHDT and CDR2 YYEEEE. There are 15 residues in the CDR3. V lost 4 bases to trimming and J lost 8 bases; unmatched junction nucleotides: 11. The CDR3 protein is CASSAQTREVGELFF. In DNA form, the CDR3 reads TGTGCCAGCAGCGCCCAGACACGGGAGGTGGGGGAGCTGTTTTTT.

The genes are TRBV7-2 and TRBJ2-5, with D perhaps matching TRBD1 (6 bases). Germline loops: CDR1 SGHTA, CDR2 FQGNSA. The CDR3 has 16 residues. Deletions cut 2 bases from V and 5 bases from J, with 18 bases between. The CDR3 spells CASSLTLQGPGETQYF. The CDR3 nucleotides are TGTGCCAGCAGCTTAACGCTGCAGGGGCCTGGGGAGACCCAGTACTTC.

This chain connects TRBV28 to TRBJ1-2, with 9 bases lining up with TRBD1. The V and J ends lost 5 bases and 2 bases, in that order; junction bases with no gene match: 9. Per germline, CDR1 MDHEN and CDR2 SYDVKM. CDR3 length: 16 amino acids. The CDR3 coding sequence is TGTGCCAGCAGTCCACCGCTCGACAGGGGGAACTATGGCTACACCTTC. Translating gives CASSPPLDRGNYGYTF.

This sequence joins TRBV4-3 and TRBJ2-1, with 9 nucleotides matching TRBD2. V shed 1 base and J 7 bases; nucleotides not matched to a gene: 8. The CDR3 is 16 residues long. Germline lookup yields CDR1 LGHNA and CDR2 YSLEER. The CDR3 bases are TGCGCCAGCAGCCAAGTCGGCGGGAGGGCCGAAAATGAGCAGTTCTTC. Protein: CASSQVGGRAENEQFF.

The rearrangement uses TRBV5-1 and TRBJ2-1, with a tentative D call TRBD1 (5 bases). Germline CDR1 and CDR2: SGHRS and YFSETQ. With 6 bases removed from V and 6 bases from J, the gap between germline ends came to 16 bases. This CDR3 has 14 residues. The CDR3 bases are TGCGCCAGCACTCTAATGACAGCCTCCAATGAGCAGTTCTTC. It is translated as CASTLMTASNEQFF.

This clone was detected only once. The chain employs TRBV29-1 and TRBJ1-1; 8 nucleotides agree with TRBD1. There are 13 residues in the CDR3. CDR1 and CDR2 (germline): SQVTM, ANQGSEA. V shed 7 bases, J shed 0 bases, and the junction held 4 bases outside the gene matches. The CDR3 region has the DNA TGCAGCGACCGGACAGGGATGAACACTGAAGCTTTCTTT. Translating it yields CSDRTGMNTEAFF.

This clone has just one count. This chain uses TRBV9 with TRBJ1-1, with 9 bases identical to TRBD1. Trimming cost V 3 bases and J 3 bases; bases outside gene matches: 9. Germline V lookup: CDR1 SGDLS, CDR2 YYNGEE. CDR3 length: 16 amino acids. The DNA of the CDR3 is TGTGCCAGCAGCGGGTCAGGACAGGGGCCCGACACTGAAGCTTTCTTT. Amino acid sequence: CASSGSGQGPDTEAFF.

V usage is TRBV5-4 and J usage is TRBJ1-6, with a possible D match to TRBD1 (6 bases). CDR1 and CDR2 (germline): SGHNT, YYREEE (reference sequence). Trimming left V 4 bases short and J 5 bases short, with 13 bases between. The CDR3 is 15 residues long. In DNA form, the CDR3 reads TGTGCCAGCAGCCAGAGGGGGTTAGATAATTCACCCCTCCACTTT. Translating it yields CASSQRGLDNSPLHF.

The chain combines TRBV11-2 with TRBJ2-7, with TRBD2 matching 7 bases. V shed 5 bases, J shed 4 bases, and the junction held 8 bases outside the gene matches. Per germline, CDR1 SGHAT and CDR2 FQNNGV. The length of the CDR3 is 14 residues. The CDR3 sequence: CASSPPGLPYEQYF. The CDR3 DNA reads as TGTGCCAGCAGCCCCCCGGGACTACCTTACGAGCAGTACTTC.